The source of this TCR beta chain is a study of shared clonotypes between healthy human individuals. Findings of the study overall: Despite large depth, sorted-subset datasets appeared incompletely sequenced.

The V gene lost 3 bases and the J gene lost 3 bases, with 16 bases spanning the gap. Looked up from germline, CDR1 is SGHNT and CDR2 is YYREEE (reference sequence). This CDR3 is built from 15 residues. This clone was observed once. What it binds is unknown. Genomic DNA from each subset was divided evenly over several immunoSEQ plates. Sequenced by immunoSEQ multiplex PCR; TCRdb stores in-frame clones only, minus some. The data contain about 1.5 million clones, under 99% of them seen just once; the ten biggest clones take up about 0.42%. The study enrolled healthy HIV-negative adults without recent acute infections or vaccinations as donors.

The chain couples TRBV5-4 to TRBJ2-7, with D maybe TRBD1 (5 bases). Sequencing was performed on naive CD4+ T cells sorted from blood. Noted subset: CD45RA+ positively selected. The sequence derives from a man under 40 in good health. Written as DNA, the CDR3 is TGTGCCAGCAGCTCGTTCGGACACAGCTTCTACGAGCAGTACTTC. Protein sequence: CASSSFGHSFYEQYF.